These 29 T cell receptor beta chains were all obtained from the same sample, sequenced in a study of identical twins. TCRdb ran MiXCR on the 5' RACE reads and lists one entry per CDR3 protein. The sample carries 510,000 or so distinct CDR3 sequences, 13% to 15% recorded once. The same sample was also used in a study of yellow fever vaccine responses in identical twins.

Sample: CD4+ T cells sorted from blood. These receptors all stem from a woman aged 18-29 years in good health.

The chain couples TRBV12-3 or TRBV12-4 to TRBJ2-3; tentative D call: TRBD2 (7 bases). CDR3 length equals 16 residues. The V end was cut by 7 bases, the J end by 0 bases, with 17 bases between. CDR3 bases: TGTGCCAGCAACATAAGGGGGGGCCTTAGCACAGATACGCAGTATTTT. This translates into CASNIRGGLSTDTQYF.

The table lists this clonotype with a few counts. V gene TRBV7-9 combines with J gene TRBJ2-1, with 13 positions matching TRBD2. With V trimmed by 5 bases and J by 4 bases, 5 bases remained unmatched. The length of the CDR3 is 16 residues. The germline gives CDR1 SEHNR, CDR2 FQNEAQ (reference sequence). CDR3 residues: CASSPLTSGGYNEQFF. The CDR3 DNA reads TGTGCCAGCAGCCCCCTGACTAGCGGGGGGTACAATGAGCAGTTCTTC.

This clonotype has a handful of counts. The CDR3 bases are TGTGCCAGCAGTCCACTCGTTGGCGGGGAGGACAATGAGCAGTTCTTC. Protein sequence: CASSPLVGGEDNEQFF. The chain carries TRBV12-3 or TRBV12-4 and TRBJ2-1; weak D call: TRBD2 (6 bases). Deletions cut 5 bases from V and 5 bases from J, with 19 bases between. The CDR3 contains 16 residues.

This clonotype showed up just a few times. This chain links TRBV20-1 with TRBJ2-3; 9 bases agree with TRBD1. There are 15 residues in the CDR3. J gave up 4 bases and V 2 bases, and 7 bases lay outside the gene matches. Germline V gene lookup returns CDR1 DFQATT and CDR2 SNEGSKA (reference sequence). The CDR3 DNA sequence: TGCAGTGCTAGAATCCAAACAGGGGGCCCAGATACGCAGTATTTT. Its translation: CSARIQTGGPDTQYF.

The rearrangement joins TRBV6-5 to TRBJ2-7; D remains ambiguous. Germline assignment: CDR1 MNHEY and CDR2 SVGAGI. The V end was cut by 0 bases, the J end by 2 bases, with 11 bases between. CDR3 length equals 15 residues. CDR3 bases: TGTGCCAGCAGTTACTCGAGTACAGCCACCTACGAGCAGTACGTC. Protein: CASSYSSTATYEQYV.

The CDR3 nucleotides read TGTGCCAGCAGTTACTCTTACACCGGGACACGGACCTCCTACGAGCAGTACTTC. Its protein product is CASSYSYTGTRTSYEQYF. The gene calls are TRBV6-5 and TRBJ2-7; TRBD1 might be the D (6 bases). The germline V gene encodes CDR1 MNHEY and CDR2 SVGAGI. Trimming took off 0 bases at V and 0 bases at J, with 18 bases between the two ends. This CDR3 contains 18 residues.

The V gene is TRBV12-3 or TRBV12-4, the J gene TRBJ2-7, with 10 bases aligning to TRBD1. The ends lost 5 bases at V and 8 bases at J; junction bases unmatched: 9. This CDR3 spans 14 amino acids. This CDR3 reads CASSPARTGGKQYF. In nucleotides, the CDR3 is TGTGCCAGCAGTCCCGCCCGGACAGGGGGGAAGCAGTACTTC.

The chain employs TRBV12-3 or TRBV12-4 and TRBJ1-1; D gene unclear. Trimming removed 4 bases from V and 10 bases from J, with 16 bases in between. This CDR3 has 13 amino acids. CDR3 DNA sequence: TGTGCCAGCAGTTCCCCTAGAAACGTTGGAGCTTTCTTT. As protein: CASSSPRNVGAFF.

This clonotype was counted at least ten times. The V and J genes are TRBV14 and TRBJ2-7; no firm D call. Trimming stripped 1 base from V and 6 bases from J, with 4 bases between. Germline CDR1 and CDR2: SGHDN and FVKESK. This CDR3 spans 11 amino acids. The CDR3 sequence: CASSQGSEQYF. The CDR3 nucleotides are TGTGCCAGCAGCCAAGGGTCCGAGCAGTACTTC.

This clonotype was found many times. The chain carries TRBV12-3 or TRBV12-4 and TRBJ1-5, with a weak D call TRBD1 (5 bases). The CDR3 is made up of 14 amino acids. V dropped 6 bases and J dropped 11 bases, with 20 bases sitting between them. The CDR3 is CASSPGGSFVTQHF. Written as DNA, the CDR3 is TGTGCCAGCAGCCCCGGGGGGTCCTTCGTGACCCAGCATTTT.

The CDR3 spells CASSQDFRIPEAFF. CDR3 nucleotide sequence: TGTGCCAGCAGCCAAGATTTCCGTATCCCTGAAGCTTTCTTT. The chain recombines TRBV3-1 with TRBJ1-1; D unclear. Germline CDR1 and CDR2: LGHDT and YNNKEL (reference sequence). This CDR3 is built from 14 residues. V lost 0 bases and J 6 bases, leaving 11 bases between the germline ends.

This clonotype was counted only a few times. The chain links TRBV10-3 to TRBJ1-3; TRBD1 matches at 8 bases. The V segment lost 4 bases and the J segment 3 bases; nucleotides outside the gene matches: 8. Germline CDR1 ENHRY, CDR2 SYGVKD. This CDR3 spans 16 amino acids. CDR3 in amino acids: CAISAAGTGSGNTIYF. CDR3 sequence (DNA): TGTGCCATCAGTGCCGCCGGGACAGGAAGTGGAAACACCATATATTTT.

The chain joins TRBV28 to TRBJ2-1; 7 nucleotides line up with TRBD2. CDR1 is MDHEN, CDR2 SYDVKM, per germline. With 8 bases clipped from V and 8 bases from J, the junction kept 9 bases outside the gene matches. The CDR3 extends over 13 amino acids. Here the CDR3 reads CASWTTGRYEQFF. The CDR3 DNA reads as TGTGCCAGCTGGACTACCGGGAGGTATGAGCAGTTCTTC.

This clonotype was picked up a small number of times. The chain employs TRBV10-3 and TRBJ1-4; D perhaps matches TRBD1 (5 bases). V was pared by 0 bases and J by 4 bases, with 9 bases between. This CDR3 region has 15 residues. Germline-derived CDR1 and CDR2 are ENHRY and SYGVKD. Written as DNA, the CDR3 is TGTGCCATCAGTGAGTCGAGACAGAATAATGAAAAACTGTTTTTT. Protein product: CAISESRQNNEKLFF.

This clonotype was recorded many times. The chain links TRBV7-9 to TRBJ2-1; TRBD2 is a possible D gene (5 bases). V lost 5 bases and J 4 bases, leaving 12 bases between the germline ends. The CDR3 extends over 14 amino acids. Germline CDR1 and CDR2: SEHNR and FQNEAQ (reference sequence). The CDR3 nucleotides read TGTGCCAGCAGCCCGGCGACGGGGTACAATGAGCAGTTCTTC. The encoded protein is CASSPATGYNEQFF.

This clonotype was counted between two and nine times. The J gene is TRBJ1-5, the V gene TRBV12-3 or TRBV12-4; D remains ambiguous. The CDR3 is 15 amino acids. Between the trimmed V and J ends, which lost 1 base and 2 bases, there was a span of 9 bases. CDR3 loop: CASSLGGWGNQPQHF. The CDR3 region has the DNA TGTGCCAGCAGTTTAGGCGGTTGGGGCAATCAGCCCCAGCATTTT.

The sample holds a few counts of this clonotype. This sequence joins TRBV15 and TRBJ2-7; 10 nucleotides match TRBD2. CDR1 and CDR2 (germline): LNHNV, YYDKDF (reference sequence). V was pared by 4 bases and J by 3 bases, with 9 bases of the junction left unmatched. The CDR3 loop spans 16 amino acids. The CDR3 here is CATSIDLAGVFYEQYF. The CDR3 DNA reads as TGTGCCACCAGCATAGATCTAGCGGGAGTTTTCTACGAGCAGTACTTC.

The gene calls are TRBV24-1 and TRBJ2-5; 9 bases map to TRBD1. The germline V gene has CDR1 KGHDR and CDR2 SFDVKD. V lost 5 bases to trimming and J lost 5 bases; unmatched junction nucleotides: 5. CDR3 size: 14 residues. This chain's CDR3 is CATSGTGGPETQYF. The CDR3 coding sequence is TGTGCCACCAGTGGTACAGGGGGCCCGGAGACCCAGTACTTC.

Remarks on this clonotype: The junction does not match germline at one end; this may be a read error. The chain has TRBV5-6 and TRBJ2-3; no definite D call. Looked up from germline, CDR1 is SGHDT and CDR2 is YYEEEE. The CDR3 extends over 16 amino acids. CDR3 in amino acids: CASRLATSSSTDTQYF. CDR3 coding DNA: TGTGCCAGCAGATTGGCGACCAGCTCGAGCACAGATACGCAGTATTTT.

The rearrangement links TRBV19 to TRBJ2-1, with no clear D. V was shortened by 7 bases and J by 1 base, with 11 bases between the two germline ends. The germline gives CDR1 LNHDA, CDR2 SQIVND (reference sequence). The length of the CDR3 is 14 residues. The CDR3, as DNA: TGTGCCAGTAACCCCGGAGTTTCCTACAATGAGCAGTTCTTC. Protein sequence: CASNPGVSYNEQFF.

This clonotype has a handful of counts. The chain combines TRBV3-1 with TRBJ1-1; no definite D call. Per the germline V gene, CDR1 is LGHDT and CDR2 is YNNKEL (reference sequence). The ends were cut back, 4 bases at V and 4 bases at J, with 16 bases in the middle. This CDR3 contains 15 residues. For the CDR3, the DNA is TGTGCCAGCAGCCCCCCCCTGGCCTGGGGCACTGAAGCTTTCTTT. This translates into CASSPPLAWGTEAFF.

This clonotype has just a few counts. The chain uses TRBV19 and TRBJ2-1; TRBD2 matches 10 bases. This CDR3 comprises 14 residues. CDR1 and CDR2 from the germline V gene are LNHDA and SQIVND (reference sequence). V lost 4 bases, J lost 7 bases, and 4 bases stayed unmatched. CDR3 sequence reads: CASSKAGGGNEQFF. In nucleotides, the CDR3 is TGTGCCAGTAGTAAAGCGGGAGGGGGAAATGAGCAGTTCTTC.

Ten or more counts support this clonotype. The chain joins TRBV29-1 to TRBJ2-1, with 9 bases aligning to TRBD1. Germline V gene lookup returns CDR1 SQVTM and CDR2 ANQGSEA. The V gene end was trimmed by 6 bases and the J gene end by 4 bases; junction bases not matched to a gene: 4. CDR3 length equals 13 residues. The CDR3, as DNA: TGCAGCGTGCGGACAGGGGCGTACAATGAGCAGTTCTTC. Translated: CSVRTGAYNEQFF.

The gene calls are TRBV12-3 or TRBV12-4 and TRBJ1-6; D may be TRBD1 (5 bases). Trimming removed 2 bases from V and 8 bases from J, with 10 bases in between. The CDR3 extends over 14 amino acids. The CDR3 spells CASSLQGFDSPLHF. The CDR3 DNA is TGTGCCAGCAGTTTACAGGGCTTCGATTCACCCCTCCACTTT.

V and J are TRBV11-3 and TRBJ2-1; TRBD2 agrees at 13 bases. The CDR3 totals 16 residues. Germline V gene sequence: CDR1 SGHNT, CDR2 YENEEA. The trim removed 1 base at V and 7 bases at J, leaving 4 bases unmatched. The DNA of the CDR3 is TGTGCCAGCAGCTTAGGGACTAGCGGGAGCTGGAATGAGCAGTTCTTC. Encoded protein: CASSLGTSGSWNEQFF.

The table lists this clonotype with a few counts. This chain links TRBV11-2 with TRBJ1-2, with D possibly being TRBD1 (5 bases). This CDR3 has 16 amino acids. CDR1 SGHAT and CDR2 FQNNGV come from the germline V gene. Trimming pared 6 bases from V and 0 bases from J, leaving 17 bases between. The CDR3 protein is CASRQIQGRANYGYTF. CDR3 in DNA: TGTGCCAGCAGGCAAATCCAGGGCAGAGCTAACTATGGCTACACCTTC.

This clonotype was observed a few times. Here the CDR3 reads CATSDWRGGQGMDTGELFF. The CDR3 DNA sequence: TGTGCCACCAGTGATTGGAGGGGGGGACAAGGGATGGACACCGGGGAGCTGTTTTTT. The chain links TRBV24-1 to TRBJ2-2; TRBD2 is a possible D gene (7 bases). The CDR3 covers 19 residues. Trimming left V 2 bases short and J 3 bases short, with 21 bases between. From germline, CDR1 is KGHDR and CDR2 SFDVKD.

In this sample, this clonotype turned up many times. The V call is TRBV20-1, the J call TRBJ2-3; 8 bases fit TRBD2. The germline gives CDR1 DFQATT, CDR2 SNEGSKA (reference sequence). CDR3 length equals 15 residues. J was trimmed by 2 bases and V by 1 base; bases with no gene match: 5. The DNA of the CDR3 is TGCAGTGCTAGAGTAATAGCGGGAAACACAGATACGCAGTATTTT. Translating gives CSARVIAGNTDTQYF.

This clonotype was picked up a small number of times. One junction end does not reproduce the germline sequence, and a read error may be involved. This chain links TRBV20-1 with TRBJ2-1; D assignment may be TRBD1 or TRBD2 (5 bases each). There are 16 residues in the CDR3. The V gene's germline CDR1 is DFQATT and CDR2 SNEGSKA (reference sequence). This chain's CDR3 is CSAREWGRQTYDEQFF. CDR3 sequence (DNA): TGCAGTGCTAGAGAATGGGGGAGACAGACCTACGATGAGCAGTTCTTC.